This TCR beta chain was recovered during a study of blood T cells in healthy people across ages. Alongside a J-beta primer mix, a sample-barcoded 5' primer served in a second PCR lasting about 7 to 11 cycles. TCRdb redid the calling of the 5' RACE reads with MiXCR, one entry per CDR3 protein. The table has fewer than 800,000 distinct CDR3 sequences, more than 40% seen once. This CDR3 contains 15 residues. Germline CDR1 is SGHTS and CDR2 is YDEGEE. This receptor was taken from a woman aged 60 to 75 in good health. The chain is built from TRBV5-8 and TRBJ2-1, with a possible D match to TRBD1 (6 bases). The J call may be in error: the DNA end matches TRBJ2-7 better. Source material: blood. CDR3 nucleotide sequence: TGTGCCAGCAGCCTAGGACAGCCGGCCTACAATGAGCAGTACTTC. Its translation is CASSLGQPAYNEQYF.